This TCR beta chain was captured by sequencing in a study of cytomegalovirus exposure and HLA in healthy donors. CDR3 length equals 14 residues. After removal of 2 bases from V and 5 bases from J, the junction contained 6 bases not matched to a gene. From germline, CDR1 is SGDLS and CDR2 YYNGEE. The study ran its PCR with 60 Vbeta and 13 Jbeta primers. Assay used: immunoSEQ multiplex PCR; TCRdb lists only in-frame clones, some missing. The table has 130,000 to 150,000 clones, 73% seen once; the top ten hold roughly an eighth. Regarding this clone: Antigen: not known.

Study-level results: Researchers reported from a later analysis that most CMV-associated TCR beta chains appeared HLA-restricted.

The origin of this receptor is a human donor in good health. The sequencing input was PBMCs. The V gene is TRBV9, the J gene TRBJ2-5, with 7 bases lining up with TRBD2. Here the CDR3 reads CASSVGGSEETQYF. The CDR3 nucleotides are TGTGCCAGCAGCGTTGGCGGGAGTGAGGAGACCCAGTACTTC. The complete variable domain, with remaining parts taken from reference TRBV9 and TRBJ2-5, reads DSGVTQTPKHLITATGQRVTLRCSPRSGDLSVYWYQQSLDQGLQFLIQYYNGEERAKGNILERFSAQQFPDLHSELNLSSLELGDSALYFCASSVGGSEETQYFGPGTRLLVL.